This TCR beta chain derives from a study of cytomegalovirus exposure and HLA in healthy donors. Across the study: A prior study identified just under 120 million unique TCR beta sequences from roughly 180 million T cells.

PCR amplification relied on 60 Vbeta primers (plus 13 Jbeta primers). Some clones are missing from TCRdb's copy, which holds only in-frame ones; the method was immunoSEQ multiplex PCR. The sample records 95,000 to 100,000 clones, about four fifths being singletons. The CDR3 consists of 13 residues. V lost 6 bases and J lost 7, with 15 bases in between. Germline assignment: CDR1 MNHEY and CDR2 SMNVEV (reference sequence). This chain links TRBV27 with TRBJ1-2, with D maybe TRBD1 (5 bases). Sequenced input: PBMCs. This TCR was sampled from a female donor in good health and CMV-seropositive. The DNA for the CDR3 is TGTGCCAGCAGCCCACACAGGCTTGGTGGCTACACCTTC. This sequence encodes CASSPHRLGGYTF.